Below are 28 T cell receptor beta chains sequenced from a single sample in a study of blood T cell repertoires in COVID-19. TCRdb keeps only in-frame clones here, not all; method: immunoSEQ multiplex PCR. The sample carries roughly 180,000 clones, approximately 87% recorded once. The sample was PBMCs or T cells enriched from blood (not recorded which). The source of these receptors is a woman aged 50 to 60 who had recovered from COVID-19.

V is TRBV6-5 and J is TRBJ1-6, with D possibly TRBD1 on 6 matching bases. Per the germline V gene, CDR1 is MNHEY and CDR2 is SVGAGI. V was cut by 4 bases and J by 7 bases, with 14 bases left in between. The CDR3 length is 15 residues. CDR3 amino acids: CASSLGQWRNSPLHF. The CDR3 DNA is TGTGCCAGCAGTTTGGGACAATGGCGGAATTCACCCCTCCACTTT.

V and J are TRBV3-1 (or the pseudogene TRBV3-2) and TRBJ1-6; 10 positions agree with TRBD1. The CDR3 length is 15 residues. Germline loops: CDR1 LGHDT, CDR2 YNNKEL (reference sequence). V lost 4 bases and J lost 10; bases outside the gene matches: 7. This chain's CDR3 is CASSLGTGVESPLHF. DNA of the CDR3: TGTGCCAGCAGCCTAGGGACAGGGGTTGAGTCACCCCTCCACTTT.

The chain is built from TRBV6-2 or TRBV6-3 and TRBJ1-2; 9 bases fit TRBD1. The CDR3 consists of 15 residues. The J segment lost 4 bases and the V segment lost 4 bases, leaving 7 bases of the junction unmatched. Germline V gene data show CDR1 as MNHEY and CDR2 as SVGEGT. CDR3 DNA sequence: TGTGCCAGCAGTTCCGGGACAGGGAACGTCTATGGCTACACCTTC. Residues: CASSSGTGNVYGYTF.

The CDR3 spells CASSLQVTNYGYTF. The CDR3 DNA is TGTGCCAGCAGTTTACAGGTGACTAACTATGGCTACACCTTC. The V call is TRBV28, the J call TRBJ1-2; D remains unclear. V gave up 2 bases and J gave up 0 bases, with 7 bases separating them. This CDR3 is built from 14 residues. From germline, CDR1 is MDHEN and CDR2 SYDVKM.

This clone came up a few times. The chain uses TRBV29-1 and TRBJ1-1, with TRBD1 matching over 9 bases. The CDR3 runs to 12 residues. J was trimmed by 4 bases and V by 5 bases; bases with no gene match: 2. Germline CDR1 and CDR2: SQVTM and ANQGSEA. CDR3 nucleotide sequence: TGCAGCGTTCTGACAGGGGGCACTGAAGCTTTCTTT. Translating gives CSVLTGGTEAFF. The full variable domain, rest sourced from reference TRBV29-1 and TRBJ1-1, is SAVISQKPSRDICQRGTSLTIQCQVDSQVTMMFWYRQQPGQSLTLIATANQGSEATYESGFVIDKFPISRPNLTFSTLTVSNMSPEDSSIYLCSVLTGGTEAFFGQGTRLTVV.

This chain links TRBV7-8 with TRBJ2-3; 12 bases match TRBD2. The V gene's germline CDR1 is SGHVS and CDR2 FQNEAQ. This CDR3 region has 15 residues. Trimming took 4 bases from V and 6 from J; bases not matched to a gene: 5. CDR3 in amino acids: CASSSGLAGMDTQYF. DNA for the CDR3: TGTGCCAGCAGCTCGGGACTAGCGGGCATGGATACGCAGTATTTT.

The CDR3 region is CASSARRQGTYGYTF. The DNA of the CDR3 is TGTGCCAGCAGCGCCAGACGACAGGGAACCTATGGCTACACCTTC. The chain links TRBV5-4 to TRBJ1-2; TRBD1 matches at 7 bases. With V trimmed by 4 bases and J by 4 bases, 10 bases remained unmatched. Germline V gene data show CDR1 as SGHNT and CDR2 as YYREEE (reference sequence). This CDR3 is built from 15 residues.

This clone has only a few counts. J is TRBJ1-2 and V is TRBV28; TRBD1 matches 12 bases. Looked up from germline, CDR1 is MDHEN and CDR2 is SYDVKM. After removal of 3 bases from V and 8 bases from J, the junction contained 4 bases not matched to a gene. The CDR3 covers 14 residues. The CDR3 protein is CASSLGTGGRGYTF. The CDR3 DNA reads TGTGCCAGCAGTTTGGGGACAGGGGGCCGGGGCTACACCTTC.

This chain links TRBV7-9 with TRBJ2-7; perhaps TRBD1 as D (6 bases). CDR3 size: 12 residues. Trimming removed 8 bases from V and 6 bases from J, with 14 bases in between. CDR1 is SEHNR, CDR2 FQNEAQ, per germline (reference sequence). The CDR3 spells CASHLTGLEQYV. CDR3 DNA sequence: TGTGCCAGCCACCTTACAGGGCTCGAGCAGTACGTC.

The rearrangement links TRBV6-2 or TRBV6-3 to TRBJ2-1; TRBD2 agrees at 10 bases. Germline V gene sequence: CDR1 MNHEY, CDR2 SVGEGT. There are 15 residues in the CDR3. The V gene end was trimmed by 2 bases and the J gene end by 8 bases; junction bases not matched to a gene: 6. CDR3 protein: CASSYASGGADEQFF. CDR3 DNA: TGTGCCAGCAGTTACGCTAGCGGGGGAGCGGATGAGCAGTTCTTC.

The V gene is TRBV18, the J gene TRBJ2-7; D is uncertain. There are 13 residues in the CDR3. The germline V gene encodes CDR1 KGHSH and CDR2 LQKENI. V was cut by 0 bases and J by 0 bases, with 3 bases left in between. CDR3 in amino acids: CASSPPSSYEQYV. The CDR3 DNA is TGTGCCAGCTCACCACCGAGCTCCTACGAGCAGTACGTC.

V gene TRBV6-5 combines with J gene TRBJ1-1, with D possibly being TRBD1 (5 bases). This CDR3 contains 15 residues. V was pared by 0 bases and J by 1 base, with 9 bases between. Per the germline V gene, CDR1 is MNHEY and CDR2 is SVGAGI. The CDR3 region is CASSYSQGGNTEAFF. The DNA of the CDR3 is TGTGCCAGCAGTTACTCCCAGGGAGGGAACACTGAAGCTTTCTTT.

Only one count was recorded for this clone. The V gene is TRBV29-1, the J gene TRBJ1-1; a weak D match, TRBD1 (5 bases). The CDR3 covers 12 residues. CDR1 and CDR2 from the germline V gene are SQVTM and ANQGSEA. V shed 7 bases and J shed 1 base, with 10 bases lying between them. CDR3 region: CSAEQANTEAFF. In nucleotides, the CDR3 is TGCAGCGCCGAACAGGCGAACACTGAAGCTTTCTTT. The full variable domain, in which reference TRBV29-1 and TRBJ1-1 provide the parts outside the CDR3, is SAVISQKPSRDICQRGTSLTIQCQVDSQVTMMFWYRQQPGQSLTLIATANQGSEATYESGFVIDKFPISRPNLTFSTLTVSNMSPEDSSIYLCSAEQANTEAFFGQGTRLTVV.

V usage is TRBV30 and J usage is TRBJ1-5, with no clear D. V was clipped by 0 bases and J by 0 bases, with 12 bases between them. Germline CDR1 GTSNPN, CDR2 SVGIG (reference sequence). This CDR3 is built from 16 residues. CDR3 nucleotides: TGTGCCTGGAGTGTAGCAACGTCTCTTAGCAATCAGCCCCAGCATTTT. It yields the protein CAWSVATSLSNQPQHF.

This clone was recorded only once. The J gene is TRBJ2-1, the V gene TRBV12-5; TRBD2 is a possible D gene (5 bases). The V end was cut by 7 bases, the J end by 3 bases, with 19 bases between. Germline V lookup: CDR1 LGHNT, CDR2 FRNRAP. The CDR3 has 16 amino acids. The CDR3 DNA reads TGTGCTAGTGCCCCCCCCAGCGGAGCCAACTACAATGAGCAGTTCTTC. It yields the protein CASAPPSGANYNEQFF. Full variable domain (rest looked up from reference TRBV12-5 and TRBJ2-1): DARVTQTPRHKVTEMGQEVTMRCQPILGHNTVFWYRQTMMQGLELLAYFRNRAPLDDSGMPKDRFSAEMPDATLATLKIQPSEPRDSAVYFCASAPPSGANYNEQFFGPGTRLTVL.

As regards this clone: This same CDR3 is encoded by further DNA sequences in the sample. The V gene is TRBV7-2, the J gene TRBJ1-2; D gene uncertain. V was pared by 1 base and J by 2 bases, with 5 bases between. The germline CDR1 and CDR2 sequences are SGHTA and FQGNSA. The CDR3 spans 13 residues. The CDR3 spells CASSLGQNYGYTF. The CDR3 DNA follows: TGTGCCAGCAGCTTAGGTCAGAACTATGGCTACACCTTC.

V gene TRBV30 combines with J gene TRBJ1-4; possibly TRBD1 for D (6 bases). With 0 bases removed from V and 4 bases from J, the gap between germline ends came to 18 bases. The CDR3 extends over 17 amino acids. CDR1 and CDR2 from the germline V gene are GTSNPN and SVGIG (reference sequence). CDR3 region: CAWSVLRRGGRNEKLFF. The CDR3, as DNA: TGTGCCTGGAGTGTACTTAGAAGGGGGGGCCGTAATGAAAAACTGTTTTTT.

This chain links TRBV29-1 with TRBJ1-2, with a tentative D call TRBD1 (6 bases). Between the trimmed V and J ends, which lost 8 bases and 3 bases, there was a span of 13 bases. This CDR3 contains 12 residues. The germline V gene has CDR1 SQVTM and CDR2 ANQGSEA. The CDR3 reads CSTGQRDYGYTF. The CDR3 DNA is TGCAGCACCGGACAGCGAGACTATGGCTACACCTTC.

The CDR3 is CASSPQGGWQPQHF. The CDR3 nucleotides read TGTGCCAGCTCACCGCAGGGGGGTTGGCAGCCCCAGCATTTT. This chain joins TRBV18 and TRBJ1-5, with TRBD1 matching over 7 bases. The CDR3 extends over 14 amino acids. The junction had 6 bases not matched to a gene; V was cut back by 3 bases and J by 7 bases. Germline CDR1 reads KGHSH; CDR2 reads LQKENI.

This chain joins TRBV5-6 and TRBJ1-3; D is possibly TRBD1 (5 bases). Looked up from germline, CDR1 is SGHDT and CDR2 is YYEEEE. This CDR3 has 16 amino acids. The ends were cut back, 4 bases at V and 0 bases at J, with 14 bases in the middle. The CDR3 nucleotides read TGTGCCAGCAGCCCTTACAGGACCCGCTCTGGAAACACCATATATTTT. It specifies CASSPYRTRSGNTIYF.

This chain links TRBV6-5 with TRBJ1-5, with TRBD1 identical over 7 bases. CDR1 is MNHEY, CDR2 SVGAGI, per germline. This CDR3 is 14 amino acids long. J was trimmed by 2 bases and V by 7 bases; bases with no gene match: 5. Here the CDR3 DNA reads TGTGCCAGCAACCGACAGGGAGGCAATCAGCCCCAGCATTTT. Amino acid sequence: CASNRQGGNQPQHF.

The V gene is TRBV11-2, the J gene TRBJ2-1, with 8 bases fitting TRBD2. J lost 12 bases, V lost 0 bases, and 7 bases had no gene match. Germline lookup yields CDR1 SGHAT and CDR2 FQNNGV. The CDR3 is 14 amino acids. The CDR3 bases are TGTGCCAGCAGCTTAGATCGCCCCGGGGGGGGGCAGTTCTTC. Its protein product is CASSLDRPGGGQFF.

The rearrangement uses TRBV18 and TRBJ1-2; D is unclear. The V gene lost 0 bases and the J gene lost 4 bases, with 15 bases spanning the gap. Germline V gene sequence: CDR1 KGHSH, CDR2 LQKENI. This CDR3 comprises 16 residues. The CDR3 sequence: CASSPPAGDTLYGYTF. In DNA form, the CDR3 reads TGTGCCAGCTCACCACCGGCTGGCGACACCCTCTATGGCTACACCTTC.

The CDR3 spells CASSLWGGAGETQYF. The CDR3 bases are TGTGCCAGCAGTTTGTGGGGGGGGGCCGGAGAGACCCAGTACTTC. V and J are TRBV28 and TRBJ2-5, with D maybe TRBD2 (7 bases). The CDR3 is 15 residues long. The germline CDR1 and CDR2 sequences are MDHEN and SYDVKM. The ends were cut back, 3 bases at V and 4 bases at J, with 15 bases in the middle.

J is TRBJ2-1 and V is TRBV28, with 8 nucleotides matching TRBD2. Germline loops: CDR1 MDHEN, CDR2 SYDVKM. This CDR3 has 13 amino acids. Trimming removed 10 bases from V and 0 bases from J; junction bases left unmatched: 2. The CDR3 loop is CANGGGSYNEQFF. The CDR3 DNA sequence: TGTGCCAACGGGGGGGGCTCCTACAATGAGCAGTTCTTC.

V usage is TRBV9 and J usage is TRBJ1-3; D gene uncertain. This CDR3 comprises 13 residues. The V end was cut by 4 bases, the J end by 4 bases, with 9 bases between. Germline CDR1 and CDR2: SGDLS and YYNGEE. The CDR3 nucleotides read TGTGCCAGCAGCCCCTCTACCGGAAACACCATATATTTT. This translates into CASSPSTGNTIYF.

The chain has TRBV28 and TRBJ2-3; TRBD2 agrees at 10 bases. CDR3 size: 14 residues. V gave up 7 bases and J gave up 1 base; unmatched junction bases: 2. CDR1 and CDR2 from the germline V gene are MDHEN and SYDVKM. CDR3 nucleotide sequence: TGTGCCAGCAACCTAGCGGGGGGCACAGATACGCAGTATTTT. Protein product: CASNLAGGTDTQYF.

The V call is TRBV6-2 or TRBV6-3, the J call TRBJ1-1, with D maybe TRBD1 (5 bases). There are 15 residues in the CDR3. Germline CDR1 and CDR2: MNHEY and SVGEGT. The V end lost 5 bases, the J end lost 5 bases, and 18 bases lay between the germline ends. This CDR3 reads CASSALGRIGTEAFF. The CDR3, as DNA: TGTGCCAGCAGTGCCCTGGGGCGGATCGGGACTGAAGCTTTCTTT.